The next 13 T cell receptor beta chains were all read from a single sample in a study of cytomegalovirus exposure and HLA in healthy donors. 60 Vbeta and 13 Jbeta primers were used in PCR. TCRdb's table, derived via immunoSEQ multiplex PCR, lists solely in-frame clones and lacks some. Altogether some 150,000 clones are present, roughly 80% being singletons, with the ten largest covering 4.3%. The sample consisted of PBMCs. All receptors come from a woman aged 40 to 50 in good health and CMV-seropositive.

Only a few counts were recorded for this clone. The rearrangement links TRBV4-2 to TRBJ1-3; possible D gene TRBD1, 5 bases. The CDR3 length is 17 residues. CDR1 and CDR2 from the germline V gene are LGHNA and YNFKEQ. V lost 0 bases and J lost 3, with 15 bases in between. The CDR3 loop reads CASSQDLGRGGGNTIYF. CDR3 nucleotide sequence: TGTGCCAGCAGCCAAGATTTGGGGCGGGGAGGTGGAAACACCATATATTTT.

By proportion, this clone is medium-sized. The chain is built from TRBV6-4 and TRBJ2-6; D might be TRBD1 (5 bases). The CDR3 spans 15 residues. In germline, CDR1 is MRHNA, CDR2 SNTAGT. V was shortened by 2 bases and J by 0 bases, with 5 bases between the two germline ends. CDR3 coding DNA: TGTGCCAGCAGTGACGACAGCTCTGGGGCCAACGTCCTGACTTTC. Translated, it gives CASSDDSSGANVLTF.

In nucleotides, the CDR3 is TGTGCCAGCTCACGATTGGCTCAGGCCCTGAACACTGAAGCTTTCTTT. This sequence encodes CASSRLAQALNTEAFF. V usage is TRBV18 and J usage is TRBJ1-1; no clear D gene. Germline assignment: CDR1 KGHSH and CDR2 LQKENI. There are 16 residues in the CDR3. The V end was cut by 4 bases, the J end by 0 bases, with 15 bases between.

The V and J genes are TRBV7-9 and TRBJ1-2; 7 bases align to TRBD1. CDR1 and CDR2 (germline): SEHNR, FQNEAQ (reference sequence). The V gene end was trimmed by 3 bases and the J gene end by 2 bases; junction bases not matched to a gene: 0. This CDR3 is 13 amino acids long. The CDR3 reads CASSLGQNYGYTF. CDR3 nucleotide sequence: TGTGCCAGCAGCTTGGGACAGAACTATGGCTACACCTTC.

The chain carries TRBV5-1 and TRBJ1-1; 7 nucleotides agree with TRBD1. The CDR3 length is 13 residues. Germline V gene lookup returns CDR1 SGHRS and CDR2 YFSETQ. V dropped 5 bases and J dropped 6; count of bases not matched to a gene: 7. The CDR3 is CASRPTGVSEAFF. CDR3 DNA sequence: TGCGCCAGCAGACCTACAGGGGTCTCTGAAGCTTTCTTT.

This chain links TRBV7-8 with TRBJ2-7; D perhaps matches TRBD2 (6 bases). In germline, CDR1 is SGHVS, CDR2 FQNEAQ. Trimming left V 1 base short and J 5 bases short, with 12 bases between. The CDR3 length is 14 residues. The CDR3 here is CASSLGDSGHEQYF. CDR3 sequence (DNA): TGTGCCAGCAGCTTAGGGGACTCCGGGCACGAGCAGTACTTC.

V and J are TRBV27 and TRBJ1-1; TRBD1 agrees at 8 bases. Trimming removed 5 bases from V and 4 bases from J; junction bases left unmatched: 6. Germline V CDR1 and CDR2: MNHEY, SMNVEV (reference sequence). This CDR3 region has 14 residues. The CDR3 protein is CASSLGQATTEAFF. The CDR3 nucleotides read TGTGCCAGCAGTCTGGGACAGGCTACCACTGAAGCTTTCTTT.

The J gene is TRBJ1-1, the V gene TRBV6-6; D not resolved. Trimming removed 4 bases at V and 5 bases at J, with 17 bases between. Germline V gives CDR1 MNHNY, CDR2 SVGAGI (reference sequence). There are 15 residues in the CDR3. This CDR3 is CASSSPGRRETEAFF. CDR3 sequence (DNA): TGTGCCAGCAGTTCTCCGGGCCGGAGGGAAACTGAAGCTTTCTTT.

This clone was detected a few times. The chain combines TRBV5-1 with TRBJ1-5; weak D call: TRBD1 (5 bases). Germline values: CDR1 SGHRS, CDR2 YFSETQ. Trimming cost V 0 bases and J 0 bases, with 13 bases left between them. This CDR3 has 17 amino acids. The CDR3 nucleotides are TGCGCCAGCAGCTTGGGGGGGGTTAGGGATAGCAATCAGCCCCAGCATTTT. This translates into CASSLGGVRDSNQPQHF.

This chain links TRBV27 with TRBJ2-6, with 8 bases lining up with TRBD1. This CDR3 comprises 18 residues. V dropped 7 bases and J dropped 0; count of bases not matched to a gene: 11. The germline V gene has CDR1 MNHEY and CDR2 SMNVEV (reference sequence). CDR3 sequence: CASTQGQGLYSGANVLTF. DNA for the CDR3: TGTGCCAGCACCCAAGGACAGGGACTCTACTCTGGGGCCAACGTCCTGACTTTC.

The chain joins TRBV12-5 to TRBJ2-3; TRBD2 aligns across 10 bases. V shed 4 bases, J shed 3 bases, and the junction held 7 bases outside the gene matches. This CDR3 region has 16 residues. Per the germline V gene, CDR1 is LGHNT and CDR2 is FRNRAP. This CDR3 is CASGSGLAGETDTQYF. Here the CDR3 DNA reads TGTGCTAGTGGTTCGGGGCTAGCGGGAGAAACAGATACGCAGTATTTT.

The chain carries TRBV27 and TRBJ1-1; no definite D call. Deletions cut 8 bases from V and 1 base from J, with 11 bases between. The CDR3 covers 13 residues. Germline V gene sequence: CDR1 MNHEY, CDR2 SMNVEV (reference sequence). Here the CDR3 reads CASPTGGNTEAFF. In nucleotides, the CDR3 is TGTGCCAGCCCGACGGGAGGGAACACTGAAGCTTTCTTT.

The chain carries TRBV30 and TRBJ2-5; D unresolved. The germline V and J ends were trimmed by 3 bases and 5 bases, with 13 bases remaining between them. Germline V gene sequence: CDR1 GTSNPN, CDR2 SVGIG (reference sequence). This CDR3 has 13 amino acids. The CDR3 spells CAWSHDGPETQYF. As DNA, the CDR3 is TGTGCCTGGAGCCACGATGGCCCGGAGACCCAGTACTTC. Looking up the rest from reference TRBV30 and TRBJ2-5 gives the full variable domain: SQTIHQWPATLVQPVGSPLSLECTVEGTSNPNLYWYRQAAGRGLQLLFYSVGIGQISSEVPQNLSASRPQDRQFILSSKKLLLSDSGFYLCAWSHDGPETQYFGPGTRLLVL.